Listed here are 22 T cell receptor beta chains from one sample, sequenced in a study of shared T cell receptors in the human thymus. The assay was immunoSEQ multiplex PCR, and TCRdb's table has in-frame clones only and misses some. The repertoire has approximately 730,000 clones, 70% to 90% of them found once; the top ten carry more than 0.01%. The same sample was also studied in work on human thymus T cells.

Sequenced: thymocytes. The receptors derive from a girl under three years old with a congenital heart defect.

The CDR3 protein is CASSLRTERTNYGYTF. CDR3 in DNA: TGCGCCAGCAGCCTTCGGACAGAGCGAACTAACTATGGCTACACCTTC. The chain couples TRBV4-1 to TRBJ1-2; tentatively, D is TRBD1 (6 bases). The CDR3 length is 16 residues. Germline V lookup: CDR1 MGHRA, CDR2 YSYEKL. The V gene lost 4 bases and the J gene lost 0 bases, with 15 bases spanning the gap.

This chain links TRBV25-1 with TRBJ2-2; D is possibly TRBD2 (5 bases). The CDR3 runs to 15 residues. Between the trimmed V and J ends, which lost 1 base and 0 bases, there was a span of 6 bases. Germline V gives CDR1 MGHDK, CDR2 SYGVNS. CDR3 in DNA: TGTGCCAGCAGTGAATCTAGCCCGAACACCGGGGAGCTGTTTTTT. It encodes CASSESSPNTGELFF.

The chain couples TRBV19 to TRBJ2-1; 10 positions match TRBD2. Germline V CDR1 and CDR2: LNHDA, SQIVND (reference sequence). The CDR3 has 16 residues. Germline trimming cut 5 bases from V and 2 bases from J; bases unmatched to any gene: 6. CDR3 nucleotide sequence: TGTGCCAGTAGTTGGAGGAGCGGGGGGGCCTACAATGAGCAGTTCTTC. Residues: CASSWRSGGAYNEQFF.

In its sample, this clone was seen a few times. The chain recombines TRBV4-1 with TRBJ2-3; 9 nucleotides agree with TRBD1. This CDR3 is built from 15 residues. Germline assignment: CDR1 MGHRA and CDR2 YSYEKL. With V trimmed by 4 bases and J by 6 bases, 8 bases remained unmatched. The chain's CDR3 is CASSPWTGEEDTQYF. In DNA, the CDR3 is TGCGCCAGCAGCCCATGGACAGGGGAGGAGGATACGCAGTATTTT.

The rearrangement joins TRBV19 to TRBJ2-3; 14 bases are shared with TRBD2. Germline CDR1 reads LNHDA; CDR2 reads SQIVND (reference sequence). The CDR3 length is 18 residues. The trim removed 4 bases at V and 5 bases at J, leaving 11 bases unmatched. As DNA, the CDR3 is TGTGCCAGTAGTACCGGGACTAGCGGGGGCCCACCCGAAGATACGCAGTATTTT. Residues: CASSTGTSGGPPEDTQYF.

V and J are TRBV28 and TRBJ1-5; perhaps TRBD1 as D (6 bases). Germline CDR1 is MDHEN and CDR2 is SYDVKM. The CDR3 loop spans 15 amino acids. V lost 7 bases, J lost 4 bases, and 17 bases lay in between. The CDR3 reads CASNPRTAVNQPQHF. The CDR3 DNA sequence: TGTGCCAGCAATCCCAGGACAGCCGTAAATCAGCCCCAGCATTTT.

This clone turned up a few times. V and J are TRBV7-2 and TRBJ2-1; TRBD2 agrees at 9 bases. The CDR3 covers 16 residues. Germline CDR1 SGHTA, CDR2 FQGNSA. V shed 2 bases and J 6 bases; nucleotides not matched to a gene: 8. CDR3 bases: TGTGCCAGCAGCTTATTGGGGACTAGCATGGGCAATGAGCAGTTCTTC. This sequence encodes CASSLLGTSMGNEQFF.

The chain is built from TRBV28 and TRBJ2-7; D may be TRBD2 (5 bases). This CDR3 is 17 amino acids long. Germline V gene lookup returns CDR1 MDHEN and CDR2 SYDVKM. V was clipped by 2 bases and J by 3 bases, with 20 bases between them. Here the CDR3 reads CASSLVWTGPAFYEQYF. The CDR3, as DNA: TGTGCCAGCAGTTTAGTTTGGACTGGCCCCGCGTTCTACGAGCAGTACTTC.

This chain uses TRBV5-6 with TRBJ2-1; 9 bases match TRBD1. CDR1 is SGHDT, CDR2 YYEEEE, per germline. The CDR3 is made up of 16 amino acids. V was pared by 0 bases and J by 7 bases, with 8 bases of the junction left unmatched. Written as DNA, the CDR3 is TGTGCCAGCAGCTTGGCGGGACAGGGAAATCGGAATGAGCAGTTCTTC. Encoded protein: CASSLAGQGNRNEQFF.

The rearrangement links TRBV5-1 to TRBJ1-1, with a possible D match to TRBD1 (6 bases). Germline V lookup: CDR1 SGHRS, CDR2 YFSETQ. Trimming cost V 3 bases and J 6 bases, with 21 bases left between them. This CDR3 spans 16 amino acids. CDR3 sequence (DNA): TGCGCCAGCAGCTCCGGTTGGGGGGGGCTTGACGCTGAAGCTTTCTTT. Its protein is CASSSGWGGLDAEAFF.

CDR3 protein: CASNYDRGNTDTQYF. CDR3 nucleotide sequence: TGCGCCAGCAACTACGACAGGGGAAACACAGATACGCAGTATTTT. This sequence joins TRBV5-1 and TRBJ2-3; TRBD1 matches 8 bases. Trimming took 6 bases from V and 2 from J; bases not matched to a gene: 8. Germline-derived CDR1 and CDR2 are SGHRS and YFSETQ. The CDR3 spans 15 residues.

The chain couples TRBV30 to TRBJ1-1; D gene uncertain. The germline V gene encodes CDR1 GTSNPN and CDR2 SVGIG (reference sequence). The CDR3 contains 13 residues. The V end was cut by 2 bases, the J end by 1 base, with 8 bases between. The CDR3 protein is CAWSRGGNTEAFF. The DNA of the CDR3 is TGTGCCTGGAGTCGGGGTGGGAACACTGAAGCTTTCTTT.

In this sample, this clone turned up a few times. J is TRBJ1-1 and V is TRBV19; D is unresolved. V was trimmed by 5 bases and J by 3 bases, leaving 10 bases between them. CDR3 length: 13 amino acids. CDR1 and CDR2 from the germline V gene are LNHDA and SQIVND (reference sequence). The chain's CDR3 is CASSPLEDTEAFF. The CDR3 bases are TGTGCCAGTAGTCCGTTAGAGGACACTGAAGCTTTCTTT.

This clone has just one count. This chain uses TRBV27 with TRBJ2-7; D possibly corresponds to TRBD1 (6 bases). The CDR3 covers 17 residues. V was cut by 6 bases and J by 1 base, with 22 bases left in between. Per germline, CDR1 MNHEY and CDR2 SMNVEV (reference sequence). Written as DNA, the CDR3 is TGTGCCAGCAGACATCAGGCGACTGACAGGTTATCCTACGAGCAGTACTTC. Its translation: CASRHQATDRLSYEQYF.

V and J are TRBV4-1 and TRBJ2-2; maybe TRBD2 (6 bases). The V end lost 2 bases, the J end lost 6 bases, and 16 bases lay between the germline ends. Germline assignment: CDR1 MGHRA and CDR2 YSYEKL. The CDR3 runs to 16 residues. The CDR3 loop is CASSQHRGIISGELFF. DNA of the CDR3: TGCGCCAGCAGCCAACATCGGGGGATAATATCCGGGGAGCTGTTTTTT.

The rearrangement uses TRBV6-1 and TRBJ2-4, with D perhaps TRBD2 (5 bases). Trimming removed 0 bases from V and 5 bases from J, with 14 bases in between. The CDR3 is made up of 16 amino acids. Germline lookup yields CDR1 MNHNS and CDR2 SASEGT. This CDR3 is CASSEARALGENIQYF. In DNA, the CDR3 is TGTGCCAGCAGTGAAGCGCGGGCCCTAGGCGAAAACATTCAGTACTTC.

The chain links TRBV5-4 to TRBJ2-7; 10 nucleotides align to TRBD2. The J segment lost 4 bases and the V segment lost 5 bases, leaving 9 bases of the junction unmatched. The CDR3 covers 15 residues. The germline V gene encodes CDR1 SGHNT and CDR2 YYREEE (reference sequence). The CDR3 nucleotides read TGTGCCAGCAGGGTCGAAGCGGGGGGGCCGTACGAGCAGTACTTC. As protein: CASRVEAGGPYEQYF.

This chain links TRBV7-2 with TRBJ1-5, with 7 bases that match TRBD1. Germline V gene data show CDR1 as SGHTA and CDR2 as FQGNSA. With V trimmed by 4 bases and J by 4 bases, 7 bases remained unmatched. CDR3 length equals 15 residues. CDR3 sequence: CASSYYRDRNQPQHF. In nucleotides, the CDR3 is TGTGCCAGCAGCTACTACCGGGACAGAAATCAGCCCCAGCATTTT.

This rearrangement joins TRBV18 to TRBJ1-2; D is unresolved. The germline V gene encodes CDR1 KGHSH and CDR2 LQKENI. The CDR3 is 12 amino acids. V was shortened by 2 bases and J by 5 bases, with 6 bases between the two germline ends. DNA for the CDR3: TGTGCCAGCTCACCAAGGGAGTATGGCTACACCTTC. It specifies CASSPREYGYTF.

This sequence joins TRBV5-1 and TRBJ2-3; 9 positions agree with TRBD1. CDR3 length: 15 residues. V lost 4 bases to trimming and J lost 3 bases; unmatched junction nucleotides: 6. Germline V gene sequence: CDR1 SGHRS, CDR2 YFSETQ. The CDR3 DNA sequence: TGCGCCAGCAGCCCCGTCGACAGGGGGACAGATACGCAGTATTTT. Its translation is CASSPVDRGTDTQYF.

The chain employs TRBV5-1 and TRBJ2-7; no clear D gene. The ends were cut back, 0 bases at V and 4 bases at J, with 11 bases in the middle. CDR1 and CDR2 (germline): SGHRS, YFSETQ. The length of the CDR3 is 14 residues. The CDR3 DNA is TGCGCCAGCAGCTTGGCCCCCTATGGTTACGAGCAGTACTTC. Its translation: CASSLAPYGYEQYF.

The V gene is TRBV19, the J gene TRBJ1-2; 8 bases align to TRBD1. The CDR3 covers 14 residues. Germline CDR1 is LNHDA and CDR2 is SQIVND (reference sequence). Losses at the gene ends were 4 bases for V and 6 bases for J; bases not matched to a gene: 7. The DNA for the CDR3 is TGTGCCAGTAGTACCCGGACAGGGCGGGATGGCTACACCTTC. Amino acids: CASSTRTGRDGYTF.